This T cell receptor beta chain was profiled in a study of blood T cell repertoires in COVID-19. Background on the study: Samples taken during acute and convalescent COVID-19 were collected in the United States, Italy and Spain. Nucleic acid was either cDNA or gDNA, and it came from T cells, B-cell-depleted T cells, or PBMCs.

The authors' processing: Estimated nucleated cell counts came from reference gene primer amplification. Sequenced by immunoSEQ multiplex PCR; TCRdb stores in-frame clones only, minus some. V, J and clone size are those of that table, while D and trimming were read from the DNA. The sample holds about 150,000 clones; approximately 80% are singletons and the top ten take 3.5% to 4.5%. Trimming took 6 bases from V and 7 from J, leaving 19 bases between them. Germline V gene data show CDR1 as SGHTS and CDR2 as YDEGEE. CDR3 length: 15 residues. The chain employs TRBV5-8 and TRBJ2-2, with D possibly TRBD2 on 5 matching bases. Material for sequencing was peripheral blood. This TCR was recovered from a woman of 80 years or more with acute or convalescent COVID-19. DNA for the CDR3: TGTGCCAGCACCAAGGGTACAGTACGGGGCGGGGAGCTGTTTTTT. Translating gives CASTKGTVRGGELFF.